The entry below gives a single T cell receptor (beta chain) sequence along with its context. Its specific antigen is unknown. No qualities accompany the bases; no much larger clone lies one base away. The data were obtained in a study of T cells in Graves' hyperthyroidism and ophthalmopathy (dated 2019 in TCRdb). About the study as a whole: Peripheral blood samples were taken at the time of initial diagnosis, prior to any treatment. To identify TCR V-J signatures that set the groups apart, the researchers used a discovery cohort of 100 patients, made up of 43 with Graves' ophthalmopathy and some 55 with stable Graves' hyperthyroidism. An independent validation cohort of about 19 hyperthyroidism patients and 17 patients who later progressed to ophthalmopathy tested prospective prediction of ophthalmopathy. The 95 to 100 discovery patients were randomly divided into training and test sets at a 7:3 ratio. In six Graves' hyperthyroidism patients, the study also compared T-cell repertoires from thyroid tissue with T-cell repertoires from blood. After blood sampling, hyperthyroidism patients were treated with methimazole at a starting dose of 30 mg daily, and ophthalmopathy patients were treated with high-dose intravenous methylprednisolone. According to the paper, TCR Vbeta CDR3 sequencing was carried out on approximately 140 peripheral blood samples, which came from approximately 43 ophthalmopathy, 70 to 80 hyperthyroidism and approximately 17 progressor patients.

TCR beta CDR3 regions were amplified from RNA transcripts. A first-round RT-PCR of the TCR CDR3 used the HTBI primer set with the Qiagen OneStep RT-PCR kit. Libraries were constructed in a second round of multiplex PCR, after which size selection and purification were performed. Paired-end sequencing of the libraries was performed with 100 bp reads on an Illumina HiSeq2000. Turning to the authors' computational methods: Raw data were processed with SOAPnuke, discarding reads with adapters, uncalled bases, mean Phred below 15, or no exact constant-primer or identifier match. High-quality paired reads were merged with COPE v1.2.5, and unique nucleotide sequences were defined as clonotypes. MiTCR v1.1 was used to align the clonotypes against IMGT TRBV, TRBD and TRBJ reference segments. Analysis was restricted to V-J combinations with a frequency above 0.0001, which covered roughly 99% of repertoires. The TCS score was defined as the ratio of F50 (clonal expansion) to E x V (chaos), calculated using BLOSUM62-based TCRdist between CDR3 peptides within each V-J. Welch's t-statistics and random forest reduced approximately 520 V-J features to 10 to 15, which were used in a naive Bayes classifier (R e1071). The public sequencing data were trimmed at Q25 with fastp and processed into clonotypes with MiXCR by TCRdb, which kept only in-frame beta chains. Rows are unified per CDR3 protein, each entry keeping the most common DNA and genes. TCRdb's processing, not the study's, gives the V and J calls here. Recorded for this sample are approximately 300,000 distinct CDR3 sequences; over 15% of them occurred a single time. Approximately 57% of the sample is in the top ten clones.

The CDR3 runs 16 amino acids, cysteine and phenylalanine included. Kept here is only the CDR3 DNA, which spans 48 bases and is read in frame from base 1. The germline V gene yields SGHRS for CDR1 and YFSETQ for CDR2. The junction carries 18 bases between V and J, which are trimmed by 4 bases and 2 bases respectively. Broader findings and caveats from the paper: Most expanded thyroid clonotypes (frequency above 0.001) were also found in blood, which suggests that blood repertoires may mirror thyroid immune responses. No statistical method was used to fix the sample size in advance, and group allocation was not hidden from the investigators. A 13 V-J signature model separated ophthalmopathy from stable hyperthyroidism, with around 91% sensitivity and roughly 82% specificity in cross-validation and 80%/75% in testing. In validation, progression to ophthalmopathy was predicted by the model with nearly 71% sensitivity and approximately 78% specificity, a median of 6.5 months before onset.

In the ophthalmopathy patients, disease was moderately to severely active, with a Clinical Activity Score of 3 or more, a NOSPECS grade of 4 or more, and a duration of less than 3 months. The study excluded patients with uncontrolled infections, other autoimmune diseases, pregnancy or lactation. Diagnoses relied on clinical symptoms, serum thyroxine and TRAb, thyroid ultrasound and orbital computed tomography. PBMCs were separated from roughly 9.3 ml of fresh peripheral blood using Ficoll-Paque density gradient centrifugation. Total RNA was extracted with Trizol reagent, and quality was checked on an Agilent 2100 Bioanalyzer.

This TCR came from a woman aged 55 to 70 with Graves' ophthalmopathy. The sequence is built from TRBV5-1 and TRBJ2-5; D gene: possibly TRBD1, on 5 matching bases. The sequenced material came from blood. The CDR3 here reads CASSLQGGLRQETQYF. The bases are TGCGCCAGCAGCCTGCAGGGTGGGCTTCGACAAGAGACCCAGTACTTC. With the portions outside the CDR3 filled from the reference TRBV5-1 and TRBJ2-5 genes, the complete variable region becomes KAGVTQTPRYLIKTRGQQVTLSCSPISGHRSVSWYQQTPGQGLQFLFEYFSETQRNKGNFPGRFSGRQFSNSRSEMNVSTLELGDSALYLCASSLQGGLRQETQYFGPGTRLLVL.